What follows are 5 T cell receptor beta chains derived from one specimen sequenced in a study of T cell responses to AZD1222 COVID-19 vaccine. Sequencing used immunoSEQ multiplex PCR; TCRdb keeps in-frame clones, though not all of them. The sample has 120,000 or so clones, around 94% seen once. This specimen was peripheral blood, taken on day 0 of AZD1222 vaccination. The receptor set was obtained from an adult in good health.

This chain joins TRBV29-1 and TRBJ2-5; D not resolved. With 0 bases removed from V and 5 bases from J, the gap between germline ends came to 16 bases. CDR1 and CDR2 from the germline V gene are SQVTM and ANQGSEA. This CDR3 contains 15 residues. CDR3 bases: TGCAGCGTTGAAGATCTGGATGTTGTGACGGAGACCCAGTACTTC. Encoded protein: CSVEDLDVVTETQYF.

The chain joins TRBV6-1 to TRBJ1-2; the match to TRBD1 covers 7 bases. This CDR3 has 16 residues. V gave up 1 base and J gave up 0 bases; unmatched junction bases: 5. The germline V gene has CDR1 MNHNS and CDR2 SASEGT. The CDR3 coding sequence is TGTGCCAGCAGTGAAGGCTTTGGGACAGCTAACTATGGCTACACCTTC. Amino acids: CASSEGFGTANYGYTF.

V and J are TRBV11-3 and TRBJ2-2; D perhaps matches TRBD1 (6 bases). Germline V gives CDR1 SGHNT, CDR2 YENEEA. V was pared by 1 base and J by 7 bases, with 7 bases between. CDR3 length: 13 amino acids. The CDR3 loop is CASSLVGGGELFF. In DNA, the CDR3 is TGTGCCAGCAGCTTAGTAGGGGGCGGGGAGCTGTTTTTT.

The chain carries TRBV30 and TRBJ2-3; 11 bases fit TRBD1. V shed 5 bases and J 3 bases; nucleotides not matched to a gene: 7. CDR1 and CDR2 from the germline V gene are GTSNPN and SVGIG (reference sequence). The CDR3 loop spans 15 amino acids. CDR3 sequence: CAWGQGASFTDTQYF. CDR3 nucleotide sequence: TGTGCCTGGGGACAGGGGGCTTCTTTTACAGATACGCAGTATTTT.

This clone was counted once. The rearrangement links TRBV18 to TRBJ1-2, with a weak D call TRBD1 (5 bases). Trimming shortened V by 0 bases and J by 6 bases, and 11 bases separated the two germline ends. The V gene's germline CDR1 is KGHSH and CDR2 LQKENI. The CDR3 runs to 14 residues. CDR3 DNA sequence: TGTGCCAGCTCACCACCGGTGGCAGGGAATGGCTACACCTTC. Its protein product is CASSPPVAGNGYTF.